Shown below are 27 T cell receptor beta chains from a single sample sequenced in a study of shared clonotypes between healthy human individuals. Libraries were prepared by immunoSEQ multiplex PCR; TCRdb keeps only in-frame clonotypes and omits some of them. Among a few million clones listed, 85% to 95% were seen once. Specimen: naive CD4+ T cells sorted from blood. The subset denotes: CD45RA+ positively selected. These receptor sequences come from a man between 18 and 35 years old in good health.

As concerns this clone: The sample carries other DNA sequences with the same CDR3. The DNA for the CDR3 is TGTGCCAGCAGCTTAGCACAATCCTACGAGCAGTACTTC. This gives the protein CASSLAQSYEQYF. The rearrangement uses TRBV7-2 and TRBJ2-7; D call uncertain. The CDR3 is made up of 13 amino acids. Trimming pared 0 bases from V and 1 base from J, leaving 4 bases between. Germline V gene lookup returns CDR1 SGHTA and CDR2 FQGNSA.

This clone has a handful of counts. The chain links TRBV5-1 to TRBJ1-2; D perhaps matches TRBD1 (6 bases). CDR1 is SGHRS and CDR2 is YFSETQ in the germline V gene. The CDR3 loop spans 14 amino acids. The V end lost 4 bases, the J end lost 5 bases, and 15 bases lay between the germline ends. The CDR3 region has the DNA TGCGCCAGCAGCCGGGGGCCCGATCGATATGGCTACACCTTC. Translation gives CASSRGPDRYGYTF.

V usage is TRBV6-1 and J usage is TRBJ1-2, with D possibly matching TRBD1 (5 bases). The V and J ends lost 3 bases and 4 bases respectively, with 12 bases between them. CDR3 length: 14 residues. Germline-derived CDR1 and CDR2 are MNHNS and SASEGT. The chain's CDR3 is CASSDTGGVYGYTF. DNA of the CDR3: TGTGCCAGCAGTGATACTGGGGGTGTCTATGGCTACACCTTC.

This clone was seen just once. The chain recombines TRBV5-4 with TRBJ1-1, with D unresolved. The germline CDR1 and CDR2 sequences are SGHNT and YYREEE (reference sequence). V was shortened by 6 bases and J by 2 bases, with 23 bases between the two germline ends. The CDR3 has 17 amino acids. The CDR3 nucleotides are TGTGCCAGCACCGGGATGGGAGGAAGACGAGGAAACACTGAAGCTTTCTTT. Its translation: CASTGMGGRRGNTEAFF.

The rearrangement links TRBV7-2 to TRBJ1-6; a possible D gene is TRBD1 (5 bases). Germline V gene data show CDR1 as SGHTA and CDR2 as FQGNSA. The CDR3 consists of 15 residues. V lost 4 bases and J 0 bases, leaving 7 bases between the germline ends. CDR3 DNA: TGTGCCAGCAGCTCCGACAGCTCCTATAATTCACCCCTCCACTTT. This sequence encodes CASSSDSSYNSPLHF.

The chain has TRBV7-9 and TRBJ1-2, with 9 bases matching TRBD1. Germline values: CDR1 SEHNR, CDR2 FQNEAQ (reference sequence). The CDR3 sequence is 15 residues long. J was trimmed by 3 bases and V by 5 bases; bases with no gene match: 7. The CDR3 here is CASSPGQGSYYGYTF. The CDR3 nucleotides read TGTGCCAGCAGCCCAGGACAGGGGTCATACTATGGCTACACCTTC.

The gene calls are TRBV30 and TRBJ1-4; D may be TRBD1 (5 bases). The CDR3 runs to 15 residues. V lost 5 bases to trimming and J lost 8 bases, with 21 bases between them. The germline CDR1 and CDR2 sequences are GTSNPN and SVGIG (reference sequence). CDR3 region: CAWGRDVGAGEKLFF. The CDR3 DNA reads as TGTGCCTGGGGGAGGGACGTTGGGGCTGGCGAAAAACTGTTTTTT.

On this clone itself: At one end the junction does not follow the germline gene, possibly because of a read error. The V and J genes are TRBV7-7 and TRBJ2-2; D is perhaps TRBD1 (5 bases). The germline V gene has CDR1 SSHAT and CDR2 FNYEAQ (reference sequence). This CDR3 contains 16 residues. The CDR3 is CASSSQPTGNTGELFF. CDR3 sequence (DNA): TGTGCTAGCAGCTCCCAGCCCACAGGGAACACCGGGGAGCTGTTTTTT.

The V and J genes are TRBV5-4 and TRBJ1-1; D perhaps matches TRBD1 (6 bases). V was shortened by 4 bases and J by 4 bases, with 14 bases between the two germline ends. Germline V gene lookup returns CDR1 SGHNT and CDR2 YYREEE (reference sequence). CDR3 length equals 14 residues. CDR3 in amino acids: CASSGDRRITEAFF. The DNA for the CDR3 is TGTGCCAGCAGCGGCGACAGGCGGATCACTGAAGCTTTCTTT.

The chain couples TRBV4-1 to TRBJ1-5, with no clear D. In germline, CDR1 is MGHRA, CDR2 YSYEKL. The length of the CDR3 is 15 residues. V was trimmed by 1 base and J by 6 bases, leaving 13 bases between them. The CDR3 sequence: CASSQAIGVAQPQHF. The CDR3 region has the DNA TGCGCCAGCAGCCAAGCTATCGGGGTCGCTCAGCCCCAGCATTTT.

V is TRBV6-6 and J is TRBJ1-4, with D unclear. V lost 2 bases and J 10 bases, leaving 17 bases between the germline ends. CDR1 and CDR2 from the germline V gene are MNHNY and SVGAGI (reference sequence). The CDR3 loop spans 15 amino acids. CDR3 in amino acids: CASSYGSEPGRKLFF. The DNA for the CDR3 is TGTGCCAGCAGTTACGGGAGTGAGCCGGGTCGAAAACTGTTTTTT.

This clone showed up just once. The chain recombines TRBV5-6 with TRBJ2-1; the match to TRBD1 covers 9 bases. The CDR3 extends over 16 amino acids. V trimming: 3 bases; J trimming: 1 base; junction bases outside the gene matches: 5. In germline, CDR1 is SGHDT, CDR2 YYEEEE. The CDR3 nucleotides read TGTGCCAGCAGCTACGGACAGGGGACTTCCTACAATGAGCAGTTCTTC. Translated: CASSYGQGTSYNEQFF.

V is TRBV9 and J is TRBJ2-1; 10 positions match TRBD1. The CDR3 has 15 amino acids. The V and J ends lost 3 bases and 6 bases, in that order; junction bases with no gene match: 6. From germline, CDR1 is SGDLS and CDR2 YYNGEE. The CDR3 protein is CASSATRTGGNEQFF. DNA of the CDR3: TGTGCCAGCAGCGCAACCCGGACAGGGGGCAATGAGCAGTTCTTC.

The gene calls are TRBV27 and TRBJ2-6; the match to TRBD1 covers 7 bases. This CDR3 is built from 18 residues. CDR1 is MNHEY and CDR2 is SMNVEV in the germline V gene (reference sequence). The ends lost 2 bases at V and 0 bases at J; junction bases unmatched: 7. CDR3 loop: CASSLKGQLFSGANVLTF. Here the CDR3 DNA reads TGTGCCAGCAGTTTAAAGGGACAGTTATTCTCTGGGGCCAACGTCCTGACTTTC.

The gene calls are TRBV5-4 and TRBJ1-2, with a possible D match to TRBD1 (5 bases). V was pared by 0 bases and J by 8 bases, with 14 bases between. Germline V gene lookup returns CDR1 SGHNT and CDR2 YYREEE (reference sequence). The CDR3 loop spans 14 amino acids. The chain's CDR3 is CASSLDAGLGGYTF. The DNA for the CDR3 is TGTGCCAGCAGCTTGGATGCAGGGCTCGGCGGCTACACCTTC.

As to this clone: Other DNA sequences in the sample encode the same CDR3. The chain couples TRBV6-5 to TRBJ1-6; 7 bases fit TRBD1. Germline loops: CDR1 MNHEY, CDR2 SVGAGI. V lost 6 bases and J lost 7; bases outside the gene matches: 0. The CDR3 contains 12 residues. This CDR3 reads CASRQGNSPLHF. The DNA for the CDR3 is TGTGCCAGCAGACAGGGGAATTCACCCCTCCACTTT.

The chain recombines TRBV5-1 with TRBJ1-6; D not certain. The CDR3 is 15 amino acids. Germline values: CDR1 SGHRS, CDR2 YFSETQ. V lost 0 bases, J lost 5 bases, and 9 bases lay in between. CDR3: CASSLVAGDNSPLHF. DNA of the CDR3: TGCGCCAGCAGCTTGGTTGCCGGGGATAATTCACCCCTCCACTTT.

This chain links TRBV28 with TRBJ1-1, with a possible D match to TRBD1 (5 bases). V lost 2 bases and J 11 bases, leaving 12 bases between the germline ends. The CDR3 extends over 12 amino acids. Germline CDR1 and CDR2: MDHEN and SYDVKM. CDR3 region: CASSLRRGAAFF. For the CDR3, the DNA is TGTGCCAGCAGTTTAAGGCGCGGGGCGGCTTTCTTT.

The chain joins TRBV5-1 to TRBJ1-1; possible D gene TRBD1, 5 bases. CDR3 length: 15 residues. Germline V gives CDR1 SGHRS, CDR2 YFSETQ. Trimming pared 6 bases from V and 5 bases from J, leaving 20 bases between. The CDR3 reads CASNYQSGSGTEAFF. Here the CDR3 DNA reads TGCGCCAGCAACTACCAGTCAGGGTCAGGGACTGAAGCTTTCTTT.

The rearrangement links TRBV6-5 to TRBJ1-1; D ambiguous. In germline, CDR1 is MNHEY, CDR2 SVGAGI. The CDR3 has 14 residues. V was clipped by 0 bases and J by 1 base, with 6 bases between them. This CDR3 is CASSYSHRNTEAFF. In DNA form, the CDR3 reads TGTGCCAGCAGTTACTCTCATAGGAACACTGAAGCTTTCTTT.

The chain has TRBV7-9 and TRBJ1-1; 7 bases are a match to TRBD1. The CDR3 sequence is 15 residues long. V trimming: 4 bases; J trimming: 1 base; junction bases outside the gene matches: 6. Looked up from germline, CDR1 is SEHNR and CDR2 is FQNEAQ (reference sequence). Written as DNA, the CDR3 is TGTGCCAGCAGCTCTCAGGGGGATCCGAACACTGAAGCTTTCTTT. The encoded protein is CASSSQGDPNTEAFF.

V usage is TRBV10-3 and J usage is TRBJ2-5; D is possibly TRBD1 or TRBD2 (6 bases each). Germline assignment: CDR1 ENHRY and CDR2 SYGVKD. Trimming removed 7 bases at V and 3 bases at J, with 15 bases between. The CDR3 totals 14 residues. The DNA of the CDR3 is TGTGCCATCAAACTTTCGGGGGCCAAAGAGACCCAGTACTTC. Translation: CAIKLSGAKETQYF.

The V gene is TRBV9, the J gene TRBJ2-2; D call uncertain. Germline-derived CDR1 and CDR2 are SGDLS and YYNGEE. There are 14 residues in the CDR3. The V end lost 0 bases, the J end lost 5 bases, and 8 bases lay between the germline ends. The DNA of the CDR3 is TGTGCCAGCAGCGTAGGGGGTGCTACCGGGGAGCTGTTTTTT. It encodes CASSVGGATGELFF.

This sequence joins TRBV4-1 and TRBJ2-7, with 9 bases that match TRBD2. The CDR3 runs 16 residues. CDR1 MGHRA and CDR2 YSYEKL come from the germline V gene. The V gene end was trimmed by 2 bases and the J gene end by 0 bases; junction bases not matched to a gene: 5. The CDR3 DNA follows: TGCGCCAGCAGCCAATTAGCGGGGGCGAGCTCCTACGAGCAGTACTTC. It specifies CASSQLAGASSYEQYF.

The table lists this clone with a count of one. The gene calls are TRBV11-2 and TRBJ2-5; 7 bases line up with TRBD1. The CDR3 spans 16 residues. After removal of 1 base from V and 0 bases from J, the junction contained 5 bases not matched to a gene. Germline lookup yields CDR1 SGHAT and CDR2 FQNNGV. This CDR3 reads CASSLGDSVYQETQYF. DNA for the CDR3: TGTGCCAGCAGCTTAGGGGACAGTGTGTACCAAGAGACCCAGTACTTC.

The rearrangement joins TRBV5-6 to TRBJ1-4; TRBD1 aligns across 8 bases. V shed 4 bases and J 3 bases; nucleotides not matched to a gene: 2. The CDR3 consists of 14 residues. Germline CDR1 is SGHDT and CDR2 is YYEEEE. The CDR3 region has the DNA TGTGCCAGCAGCGGACAGGGACCTAATGAAAAACTGTTTTTT. Translated, it gives CASSGQGPNEKLFF.

This clone has more than one count but fewer than ten. This chain links TRBV30 with TRBJ1-6; unclear D gene. The CDR3 length is 12 residues. Germline-derived CDR1 and CDR2 are GTSNPN and SVGIG (reference sequence). V gave up 8 bases and J gave up 10 bases, with 15 bases separating them. CDR3: CAREALGSPLHF. Written as DNA, the CDR3 is TGTGCCCGGGAGGCCCTAGGATCACCCCTCCACTTT.